A selection of T cell receptor beta chains follows, all from one sample in a study of T cells in Graves' hyperthyroidism and ophthalmopathy. TCRdb itself ran the multiplex PCR reads through MiXCR, one entry per CDR3 protein. In the table there are about 570,000 distinct CDR3 sequences, about 15% of which are singletons. The specimen sequenced was blood. The receptors come from a middle-aged woman with Graves' hyperthyroidism. CDR3s include the opening cysteine and the closing phenylalanine or tryptophan. Each record gives: D gene, V gene, clone size, J gene, CDR3 DNA, CDR3 protein. The D gene is left open where the match is weak. Rows give clone size only sometimes, using once, few, many, or a class for an expanded clone.

D: TRBD2; V: TRBV20-1; size: few; J: TRBJ2-3; DNA: TGCAGTGCTAGAGCCCCTACTAGCGGGTTCACAGATACGCAGTATTTT; CDR3: CSARAPTSGFTDTQYF
D: NA; V: TRBV5-1; size: many; J: TRBJ2-2; DNA: TGCGCCAGCAGCTTGGGTCAGTCGAACACCGGGGAGCTGTTTTTT; CDR3: CASSLGQSNTGELFF
D: TRBD2; V: TRBV20-1; size: many; J: TRBJ2-1; DNA: TGCAGTGCTAGGAGTAGCGGGGGATTTAGCTCCTACAATGAGCAGTTCTTC; CDR3: CSARSSGGFSSYNEQFF
D: TRBD2; V: TRBV6-1; size: many; J: TRBJ2-3; DNA: TGTGCCAGCAGACTTTATAGCGGGAGTGGGGCAGATACGCAGTATTTT; CDR3: CASRLYSGSGADTQYF
D: TRBD1; V: TRBV2; size: few; J: TRBJ1-5; DNA: TGTGCCAGCAGTGCCCTACAGGGGGTAAATAGCAATCAGCCCCAGCATTTT; CDR3: CASSALQGVNSNQPQHF
D: NA; V: TRBV10-3; size: NA; J: TRBJ1-5; DNA: TGTGCCATCCAATCAGGGATCGAGGATCAGCCCCAGCATTTT; CDR3: CAIQSGIEDQPQHF
D: TRBD2; V: TRBV6-2/TRBV6-3; size: NA; J: TRBJ2-1; DNA: TGTGCCAGCAGAACCGGGACTAGCCCCAATGAGCAGTTCTTC; CDR3: CASRTGTSPNEQFF
D: NA; V: TRBV7-2; size: many; J: TRBJ1-2; DNA: TGTGCCAGCAGCTTAGATTCCCGGGACTATGGCTACACCTTC; CDR3: CASSLDSRDYGYTF
D: NA; V: TRBV7-9; size: many; J: TRBJ2-7; DNA: TGTGCCAGCAGCCGAGACACGGGTTCCTACGAGCAGTACTTC; CDR3: CASSRDTGSYEQYF
D: NA; V: TRBV6-1; size: many; J: TRBJ1-5; DNA: TGTGCCAGCAGTTATGGACTAGCCGGTCAGCCCCAGCATTTT; CDR3: CASSYGLAGQPQHF
D: NA; V: TRBV2; size: many; J: TRBJ2-6; DNA: TGTGCCAGCAGTGTTATGGGGAGTTACTCTGGGGCCAACGTCCTGACTTTC; CDR3: CASSVMGSYSGANVLTF
D: NA; V: TRBV24-1; size: NA; J: TRBJ2-1; DNA: TGTGCCACCAGTGTTACGGGAGCCACAACCTACAATGAGCAGTTCTTC; CDR3: CATSVTGATTYNEQFF
D: TRBD2; V: TRBV2; size: many; J: TRBJ2-7; DNA: TGTGCCAGCAGCCATGGGGGGGATGCGAAATACTACGAGCAGTACTTC; CDR3: CASSHGGDAKYYEQYF
D: TRBD2; V: TRBV7-9; size: few; J: TRBJ2-1; DNA: TGTGCCAGCAGCTTAGCGGGACTAGCGGGTGGGGAGCAGTTCTTC; CDR3: CASSLAGLAGGEQFF
D: TRBD1; V: TRBV20-1; size: few; J: TRBJ1-1; DNA: TGCAGTGCTATGCGTGCCCGACAGGGCGTGCGGAACACTGAAGCTTTCTTT; CDR3: CSAMRARQGVRNTEAFF
D: TRBD2; V: TRBV11-2; size: many; J: TRBJ2-7; DNA: TGTGCCAGCAGCTTAAGGACTAGCGGGAGCTACGAGCAGTACTTC; CDR3: CASSLRTSGSYEQYF
D: NA; V: TRBV28; size: few; J: TRBJ1-3; DNA: TGTGCCAGCAGCGGACCCCTGAGCTCTGGAAACACCATATATTTT; CDR3: CASSGPLSSGNTIYF
D: NA; V: TRBV6-1; size: few; J: TRBJ1-1; DNA: TGTGCCAGCAGTGAAGCCAACACTGAAGCTTTCTTT; CDR3: CASSEANTEAFF
D: NA; V: TRBV29-1; size: few; J: TRBJ1-3; DNA: TGCAGCGTTGAAGAGGGGAGGGATCCTGGAAACACCATATATTTT; CDR3: CSVEEGRDPGNTIYF
D: NA; V: TRBV20-1; size: many; J: TRBJ2-7; DNA: TGCAGTGCCCAGACAGGGGCCGGGTCTGGCGGGGGTAGCTCCTACGAGCAGTACTTC; CDR3: CSAQTGAGSGGGSSYEQYF
D: TRBD1; V: TRBV7-8; size: NA; J: TRBJ1-1; DNA: TGTGCCAGCAGCAAGACAGGGGGCGTGGGAGGAAAGGACACTGAAGCTTTCTTT; CDR3: CASSKTGGVGGKDTEAFF
D: NA; V: TRBV7-9; size: NA; J: TRBJ1-1; DNA: TGTGCCAGCAGCTTAGTGGCAGGGGCGGCTGAAGCTTTCTTT; CDR3: CASSLVAGAAEAFF
D: TRBD1; V: TRBV6-1; size: few; J: TRBJ2-7; DNA: TGTGCCAGCAGTTCCCTGGACAGGGAAAGGGACGAGCAGTACTTC; CDR3: CASSSLDRERDEQYF
D: TRBD1; V: TRBV6-1; size: many; J: TRBJ1-2; DNA: TGTGCCAGCAGCCACGGGACAGACTATGGCTACACCTTC; CDR3: CASSHGTDYGYTF
D: NA; V: TRBV19; size: NA; J: TRBJ2-2; DNA: TGTGCCAGAGCCCGGGTCCTAGATCCTTACACCGGGGAGCTGTTTTTT; CDR3: CARARVLDPYTGELFF
D: NA; V: TRBV7-6; size: many; J: TRBJ2-3; DNA: TGTGCCAGCAGCTTAGAGCCAGCCACTCTCGATACGCAGTATTTT; CDR3: CASSLEPATLDTQYF
D: TRBD2; V: TRBV10-3; size: many; J: TRBJ2-7; DNA: TGTGCCATCAGTGACGGAGCGGGAGGCTCCTACGAGCAGTACTTC; CDR3: CAISDGAGGSYEQYF
D: NA; V: TRBV4-1; size: NA; J: TRBJ1-1; DNA: TGCGCCAGCAGCCAAGATCGAGAGGGGCGAAGGGCTTTCTTT; CDR3: CASSQDREGRRAFF
D: TRBD1; V: TRBV18; size: few; J: TRBJ2-1; DNA: TGTGCCAGCTCAGGGACAGGGGTTAGCGTAAGCTCCTACAATGAGCAGTTCTTC; CDR3: CASSGTGVSVSSYNEQFF
D: NA; V: TRBV2; size: many; J: TRBJ1-5; DNA: TGTGCCAGCAGTGACGAGGCTAGCAATCAGCCCCAGCATTTT; CDR3: CASSDEASNQPQHF
D: NA; V: TRBV18; size: many; J: TRBJ2-7; DNA: TGTGCCAGCTCACCTTTGCTGACTAACTACGAAGGGCAGTACTTC; CDR3: CASSPLLTNYEGQYF
D: NA; V: TRBV2; size: NA; J: TRBJ2-1; DNA: TGTGCCAGCAGTCCAAGTGGTCGCCCGAACTACAATGAGCAGTTCTTC; CDR3: CASSPSGRPNYNEQFF
D: TRBD2; V: TRBV11-1; size: many; J: TRBJ2-3; DNA: TGTGCCAGCAGCTCCGGGACTAGCGGGAGAAAGTCAGATACGCAGTATTTT; CDR3: CASSSGTSGRKSDTQYF
D: TRBD1; V: TRBV27; size: many; J: TRBJ2-1; DNA: TGTGCCAGCAGTTTGATCGGGACAGGAGCCTACAATGAGCAGTTCTTC; CDR3: CASSLIGTGAYNEQFF
D: TRBD2; V: TRBV28; size: many; J: TRBJ2-3; DNA: TGTGCCAGCAACAGGGGGACTAGCGGGAAGGATACGCAGTATTTT; CDR3: CASNRGTSGKDTQYF
D: NA; V: TRBV12-3/TRBV12-4; size: once; J: TRBJ1-1; DNA: TGTGCCAGCAGCTCTGGGGGGTATGGGGGAAGGAACACTGAAGCTTTCTTT; CDR3: CASSSGGYGGRNTEAFF
D: NA; V: TRBV7-2; size: many; J: TRBJ2-3; DNA: TGTGCCAGCAGCTCGAGACAGGGGAGGGTAGATACGCAGTATTTT; CDR3: CASSSRQGRVDTQYF
D: NA; V: TRBV13; size: many; J: TRBJ2-7; DNA: TGTGCCAGCAGCTTAGGCCAGGAGTCACAGTACGAGCAGTACTTC; CDR3: CASSLGQESQYEQYF
D: NA; V: TRBV5-1; size: few; J: TRBJ1-3; DNA: TGCGCCAGCAGCCCCACAGATTCTGGAAACACCATATATTTT; CDR3: CASSPTDSGNTIYF
D: NA; V: TRBV19; size: NA; J: TRBJ2-5; DNA: TGTGCCAGTAGTATGGGAGGAGAGACCCAGTACTTC; CDR3: CASSMGGETQYF
D: TRBD1; V: TRBV20-1; size: many; J: TRBJ1-1; DNA: TGCAGTGCTAGAGATCCGGACAGGGGGCTTCCAAGTTTCTCTGAAGCTTTCTTT; CDR3: CSARDPDRGLPSFSEAFF
D: NA; V: TRBV19; size: many; J: TRBJ1-5; DNA: TGTGCCAGTAGTACTTACGGGACGGTGAATCAGCCCCAGCATTTT; CDR3: CASSTYGTVNQPQHF
D: NA; V: TRBV27; size: NA; J: TRBJ2-1; DNA: TGTGCCAGCAGAGGTCTCGGTCTCAATGAGCAGTTCTTC; CDR3: CASRGLGLNEQFF
D: NA; V: TRBV7-2; size: many; J: TRBJ1-4; DNA: TGTGCCAGCAGCTTAGATGTTGGGAGCGCGAAACTGTTTTTT; CDR3: CASSLDVGSAKLFF
D: NA; V: TRBV4-2; size: many; J: TRBJ2-1; DNA: TGTGCCAGCAGCCAAGATTGGGCGCCTTCCTACAATGAGCAGTTCTTC; CDR3: CASSQDWAPSYNEQFF
D: TRBD2; V: TRBV27; size: many; J: TRBJ2-1; DNA: TGTGCCAGCAGTTTACCCCATTGGGAGGGCCACAGATCCTACAATGAGCAGTTCTTC; CDR3: CASSLPHWEGHRSYNEQFF
D: NA; V: TRBV28; size: NA; J: TRBJ2-7; DNA: TGTGCCAGCAGTTTTGATCAAACCTACGAGCAGTACTTC; CDR3: CASSFDQTYEQYF
D: TRBD1; V: TRBV30; size: few; J: TRBJ2-7; DNA: TGTGCCTGCGAGGGGGCAAGCCTCTACGAGCAGTACTTC; CDR3: CACEGASLYEQYF
D: TRBD1; V: TRBV20-1; size: many; J: TRBJ2-3; DNA: TGCAGTGCTACCCAGACAGGGCTGGATACGCAGTATTTT; CDR3: CSATQTGLDTQYF
D: NA; V: TRBV4-1; size: few; J: TRBJ2-2; DNA: TGCGCCAGCAGCCAAGCGGACGGTGCTTTCACCGGGGAGCTGTTTTTT; CDR3: CASSQADGAFTGELFF
D: NA; V: TRBV7-2; size: many; J: TRBJ1-5; DNA: TGTGCCAGCAGCTTACAGGGACCGCGTAGCAATCAGCCCCAGCATTTT; CDR3: CASSLQGPRSNQPQHF
D: TRBD2; V: TRBV11-2; size: many; J: TRBJ2-2; DNA: TGTGCCAGCAGGCTAGCGGGAGGGGTCGGGGAGCTGTTTTTT; CDR3: CASRLAGGVGELFF
D: NA; V: TRBV10-1; size: many; J: TRBJ1-2; DNA: TGCGCCAGCAGTGAATCCGGGGTCTATGGCTACACCTTC; CDR3: CASSESGVYGYTF